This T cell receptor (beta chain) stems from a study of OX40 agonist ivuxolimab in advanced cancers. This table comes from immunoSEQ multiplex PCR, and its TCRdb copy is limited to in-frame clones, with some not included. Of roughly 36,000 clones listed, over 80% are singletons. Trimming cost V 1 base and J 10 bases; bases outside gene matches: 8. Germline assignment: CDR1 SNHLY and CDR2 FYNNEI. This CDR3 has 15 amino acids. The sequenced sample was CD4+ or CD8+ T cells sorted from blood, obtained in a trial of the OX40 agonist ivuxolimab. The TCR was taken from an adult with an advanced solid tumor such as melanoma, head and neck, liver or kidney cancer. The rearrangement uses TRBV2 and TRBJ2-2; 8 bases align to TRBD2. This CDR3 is CASSEEGLGFSELFF. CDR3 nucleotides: TGTGCCAGCAGTGAAGAGGGACTAGGGTTCTCGGAGCTGTTTTTT.